This T cell receptor (beta chain) was captured by sequencing in a study of Ad26.COV2.S vaccination and SARS-CoV-2 variants. Study-level background: Sample donor was a member of the COV1001 Ad26.COV2.S trial arm. Broader study findings: Greater spike-specific TCR breadth was seen in vaccine recipients than in placebo recipients.

Specified treatment: some 19 received Ad26.COV2.S at low or high dose, single or two shots; roughly 5 received placebo; per-sample allocation not given. Sampling took place 63 days after the first vaccine or placebo injection. Turning to this clone: Its antigen is not known.

Assay: immunoSEQ multiplex PCR; the TCRdb copy retains only in-frame clones and omits some. The sample lists hundreds of thousands of clones; around four fifths were seen once. There are 17 residues in the CDR3. Germline CDR1 is SGHNT and CDR2 is YENEEA. V lost 2 bases and J lost 5, with 20 bases in between. J is TRBJ2-3 and V is TRBV11-3; D could derive from TRBD1 or TRBD2 (5 bases each). This specimen was peripheral blood, taken in a trial of Ad26.COV2.S vaccine versus placebo. The sequence came from a person aged 18-65 years who received the Ad26.COV2.S COVID-19 vaccine or a placebo. CDR3 protein: CASSLYGETGLGDTQYF. CDR3 in DNA: TGTGCCAGCAGCTTATATGGGGAAACGGGGCTTGGAGATACGCAGTATTTT.